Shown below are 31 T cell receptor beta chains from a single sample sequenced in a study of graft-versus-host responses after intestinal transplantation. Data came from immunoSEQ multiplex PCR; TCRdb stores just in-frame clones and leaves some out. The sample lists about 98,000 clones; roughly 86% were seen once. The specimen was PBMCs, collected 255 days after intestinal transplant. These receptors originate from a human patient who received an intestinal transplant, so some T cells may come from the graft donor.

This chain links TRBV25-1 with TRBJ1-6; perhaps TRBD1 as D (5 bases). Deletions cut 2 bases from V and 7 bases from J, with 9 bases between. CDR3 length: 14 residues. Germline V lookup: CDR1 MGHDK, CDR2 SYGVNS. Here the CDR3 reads CASSEVDTNSPLHF. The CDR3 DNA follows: TGTGCCAGCAGTGAAGTGGACACAAATTCACCCCTCCACTTT.

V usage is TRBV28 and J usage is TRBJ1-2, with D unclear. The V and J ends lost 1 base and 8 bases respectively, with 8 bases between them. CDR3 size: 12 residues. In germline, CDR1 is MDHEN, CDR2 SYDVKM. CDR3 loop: CASSLLGGGYTF. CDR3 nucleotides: TGTGCCAGCAGTTTATTGGGTGGGGGCTACACCTTC.

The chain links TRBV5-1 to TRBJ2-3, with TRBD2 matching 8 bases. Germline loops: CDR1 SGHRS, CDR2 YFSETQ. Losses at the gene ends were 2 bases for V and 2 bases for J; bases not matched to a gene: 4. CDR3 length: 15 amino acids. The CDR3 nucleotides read TGCGCCAGCAGCTTAGTCGGGGGGGCCACAGATACGCAGTATTTT. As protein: CASSLVGGATDTQYF.

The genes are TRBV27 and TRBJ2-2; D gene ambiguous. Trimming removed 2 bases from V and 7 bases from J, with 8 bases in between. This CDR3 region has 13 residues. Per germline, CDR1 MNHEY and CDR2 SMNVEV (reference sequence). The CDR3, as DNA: TGTGCCAGCAGTTTACCGGTTGGCGGGGAGCTGTTTTTT. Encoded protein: CASSLPVGGELFF.

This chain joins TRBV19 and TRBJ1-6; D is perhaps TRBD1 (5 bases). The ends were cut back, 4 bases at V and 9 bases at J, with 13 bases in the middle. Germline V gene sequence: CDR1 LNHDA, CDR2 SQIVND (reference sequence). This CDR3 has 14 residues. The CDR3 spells CASSTQGRVSPLHF. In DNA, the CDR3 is TGTGCCAGTAGTACTCAGGGAAGGGTTTCACCCCTCCACTTT. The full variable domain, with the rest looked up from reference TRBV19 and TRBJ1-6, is DGGITQSPKYLFRKEGQNVTLSCEQNLNHDAMYWYRQDPGQGLRLIYYSQIVNDFQKGDIAEGYSVSREKKESFPLTVTSAQKNPTAFYLCASSTQGRVSPLHFGNGTRLTVT.

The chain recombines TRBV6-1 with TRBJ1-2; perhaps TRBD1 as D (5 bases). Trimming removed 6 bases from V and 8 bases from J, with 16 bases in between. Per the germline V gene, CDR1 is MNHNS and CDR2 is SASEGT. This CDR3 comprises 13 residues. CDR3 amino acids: CASSIAQGEGYTF. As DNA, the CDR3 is TGTGCCAGCAGCATCGCGCAGGGCGAGGGCTACACCTTC.

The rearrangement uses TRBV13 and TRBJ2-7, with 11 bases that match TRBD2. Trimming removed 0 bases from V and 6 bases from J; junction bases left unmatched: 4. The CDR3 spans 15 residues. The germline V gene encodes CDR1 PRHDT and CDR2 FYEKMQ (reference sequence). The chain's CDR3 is CASSLGLAGAVEQYF. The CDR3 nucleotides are TGTGCCAGCAGCTTAGGACTAGCGGGAGCAGTCGAGCAGTACTTC.

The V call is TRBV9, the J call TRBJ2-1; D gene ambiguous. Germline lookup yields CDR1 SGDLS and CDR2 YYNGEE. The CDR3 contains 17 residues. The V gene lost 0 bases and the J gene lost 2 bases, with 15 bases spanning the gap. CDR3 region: CASSVDATQAPYNEQFF. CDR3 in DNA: TGTGCCAGCAGCGTAGACGCGACACAAGCTCCCTACAATGAGCAGTTCTTC. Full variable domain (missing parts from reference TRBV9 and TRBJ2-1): DSGVTQTPKHLITATGQRVTLRCSPRSGDLSVYWYQQSLDQGLQFLIQYYNGEERAKGNILERFSAQQFPDLHSELNLSSLELGDSALYFCASSVDATQAPYNEQFFGPGTRLTVL.

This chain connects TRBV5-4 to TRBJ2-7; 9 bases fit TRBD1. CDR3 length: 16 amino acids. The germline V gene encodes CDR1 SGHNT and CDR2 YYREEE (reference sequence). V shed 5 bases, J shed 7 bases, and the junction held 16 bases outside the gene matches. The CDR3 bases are TGTGCCAGCAGTTCCTGGACAGGGGAGTACCCCGGGGAGCAGTACTTC. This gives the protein CASSSWTGEYPGEQYF.

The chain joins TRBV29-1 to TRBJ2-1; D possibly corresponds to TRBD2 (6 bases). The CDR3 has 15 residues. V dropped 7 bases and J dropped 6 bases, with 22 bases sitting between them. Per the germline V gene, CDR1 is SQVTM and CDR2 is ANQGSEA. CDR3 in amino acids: CSARVAGGRSNEQFF. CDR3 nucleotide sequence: TGCAGCGCCCGGGTCGCTGGGGGGAGGAGCAATGAGCAGTTCTTC.

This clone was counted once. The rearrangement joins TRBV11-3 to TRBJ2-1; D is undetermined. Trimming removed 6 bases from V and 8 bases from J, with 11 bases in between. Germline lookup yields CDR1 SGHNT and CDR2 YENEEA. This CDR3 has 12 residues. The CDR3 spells CASRGRSYEQFF. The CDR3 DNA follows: TGTGCCAGCAGGGGAAGGAGCTATGAGCAGTTCTTC.

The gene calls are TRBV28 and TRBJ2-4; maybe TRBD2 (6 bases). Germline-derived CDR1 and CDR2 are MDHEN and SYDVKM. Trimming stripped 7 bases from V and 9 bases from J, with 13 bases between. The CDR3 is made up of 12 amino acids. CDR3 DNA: TGTGCCAGCAACCCTCCGGAGGGCATTCAGTACTTC. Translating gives CASNPPEGIQYF.

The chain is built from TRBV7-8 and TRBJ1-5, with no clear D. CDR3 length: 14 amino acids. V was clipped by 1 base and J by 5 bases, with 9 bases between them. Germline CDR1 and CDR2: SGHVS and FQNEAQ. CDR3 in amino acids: CASSLVGSYQPQHF. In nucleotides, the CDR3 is TGTGCCAGCAGCTTAGTTGGCAGTTATCAGCCCCAGCATTTT.

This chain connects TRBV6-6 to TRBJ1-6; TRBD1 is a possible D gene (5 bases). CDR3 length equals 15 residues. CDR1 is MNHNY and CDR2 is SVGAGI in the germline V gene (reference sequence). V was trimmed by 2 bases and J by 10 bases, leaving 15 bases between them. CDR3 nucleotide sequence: TGTGCCAGCAGTTACCCGGGGCTTGAGAGGTCACCCCTCCACTTT. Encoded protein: CASSYPGLERSPLHF.

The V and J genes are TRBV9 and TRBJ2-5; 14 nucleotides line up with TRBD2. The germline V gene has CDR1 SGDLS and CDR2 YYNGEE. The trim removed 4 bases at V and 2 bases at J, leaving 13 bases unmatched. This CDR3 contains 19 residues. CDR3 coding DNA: TGTGCCAGCAGCAGAGGGGAGGGACTAGCGGGAGCAAGACAAGAGACCCAGTACTTC. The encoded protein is CASSRGEGLAGARQETQYF.

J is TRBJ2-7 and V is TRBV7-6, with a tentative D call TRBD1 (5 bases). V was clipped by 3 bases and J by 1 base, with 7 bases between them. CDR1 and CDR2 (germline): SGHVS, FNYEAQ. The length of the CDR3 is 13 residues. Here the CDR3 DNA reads TGTGCCAGCAGCTTGGCAGGGTCCTACGAGCAGTACTTC. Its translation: CASSLAGSYEQYF.

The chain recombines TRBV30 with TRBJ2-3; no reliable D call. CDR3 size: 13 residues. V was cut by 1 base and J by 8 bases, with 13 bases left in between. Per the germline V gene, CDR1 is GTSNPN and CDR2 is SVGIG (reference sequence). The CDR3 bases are TGTGCCTGGAGTGCGCACACACCCGTTACGCAGTATTTT. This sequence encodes CAWSAHTPVTQYF.

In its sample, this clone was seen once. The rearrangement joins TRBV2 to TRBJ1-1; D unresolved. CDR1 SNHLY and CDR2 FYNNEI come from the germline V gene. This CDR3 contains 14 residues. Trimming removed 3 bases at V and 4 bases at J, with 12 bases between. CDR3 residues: CASSDEGGITEAFF. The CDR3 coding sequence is TGTGCCAGCAGTGATGAGGGCGGGATCACTGAAGCTTTCTTT.

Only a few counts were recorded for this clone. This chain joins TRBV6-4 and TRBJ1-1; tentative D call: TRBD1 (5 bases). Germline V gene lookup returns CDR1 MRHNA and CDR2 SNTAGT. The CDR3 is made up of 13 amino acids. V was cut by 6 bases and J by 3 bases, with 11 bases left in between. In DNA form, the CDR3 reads TGTGCCAGCAGCAGACAGCAAGACACTGAAGCTTTCTTT. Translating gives CASSRQQDTEAFF.

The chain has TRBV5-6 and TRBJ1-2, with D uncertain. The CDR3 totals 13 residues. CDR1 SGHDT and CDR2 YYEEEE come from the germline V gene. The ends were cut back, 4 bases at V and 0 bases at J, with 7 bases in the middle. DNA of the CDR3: TGTGCCAGCAGCGTGAGCTCTAACTATGGCTACACCTTC. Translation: CASSVSSNYGYTF.

The CDR3 region is CASSLSLRLSSYNEQFF. The CDR3 nucleotides are TGTGCCAGCAGCTTATCGTTGAGGCTCAGCTCCTACAATGAGCAGTTCTTC. The chain has TRBV7-9 and TRBJ2-1; D gene uncertain. CDR3 size: 17 residues. Looked up from germline, CDR1 is SEHNR and CDR2 is FQNEAQ (reference sequence). V was trimmed by 2 bases and J by 0 bases, leaving 14 bases between them.

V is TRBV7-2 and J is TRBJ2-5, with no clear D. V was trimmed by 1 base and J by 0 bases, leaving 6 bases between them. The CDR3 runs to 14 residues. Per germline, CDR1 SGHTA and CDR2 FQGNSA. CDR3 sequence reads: CASSLVGNQETQYF. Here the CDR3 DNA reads TGTGCCAGCAGCTTAGTGGGGAACCAAGAGACCCAGTACTTC.

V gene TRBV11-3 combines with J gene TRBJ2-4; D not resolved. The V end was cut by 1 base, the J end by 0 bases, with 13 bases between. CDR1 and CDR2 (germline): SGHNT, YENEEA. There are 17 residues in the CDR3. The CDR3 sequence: CASSLGPVSLAKNIQYF. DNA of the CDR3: TGTGCCAGCAGCTTAGGGCCAGTATCCCTAGCCAAAAACATTCAGTACTTC. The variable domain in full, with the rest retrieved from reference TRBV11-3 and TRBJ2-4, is EAGVVQSPRYKIIEKKQPVAFWCNPISGHNTLYWYLQNLGQGPELLIRYENEEAVDDSQLPKDRFSAERLKGVDSTLKIQPAELGDSAVYLCASSLGPVSLAKNIQYFGAGTRLSVL.

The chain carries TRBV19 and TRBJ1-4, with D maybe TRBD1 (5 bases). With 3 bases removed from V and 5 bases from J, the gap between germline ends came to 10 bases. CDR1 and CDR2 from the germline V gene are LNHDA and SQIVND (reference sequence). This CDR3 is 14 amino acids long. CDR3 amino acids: CASSIMGTNEKLFF. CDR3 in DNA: TGTGCCAGTAGTATTATGGGGACGAATGAAAAACTGTTTTTT. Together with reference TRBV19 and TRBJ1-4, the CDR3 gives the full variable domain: DGGITQSPKYLFRKEGQNVTLSCEQNLNHDAMYWYRQDPGQGLRLIYYSQIVNDFQKGDIAEGYSVSREKKESFPLTVTSAQKNPTAFYLCASSIMGTNEKLFFGSGTQLSVL.

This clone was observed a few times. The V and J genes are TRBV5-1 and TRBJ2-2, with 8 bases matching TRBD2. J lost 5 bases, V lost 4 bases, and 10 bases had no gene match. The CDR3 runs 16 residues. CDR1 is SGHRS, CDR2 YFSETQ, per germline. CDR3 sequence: CASSNSGAPGTGELFF. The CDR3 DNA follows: TGCGCCAGCAGCAATAGCGGGGCCCCTGGGACCGGGGAGCTGTTTTTT.

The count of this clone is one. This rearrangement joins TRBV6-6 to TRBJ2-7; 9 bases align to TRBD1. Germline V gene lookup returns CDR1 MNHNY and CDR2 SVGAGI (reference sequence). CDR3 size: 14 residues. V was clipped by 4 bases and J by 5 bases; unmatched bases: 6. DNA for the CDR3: TGTGCCAGCAGTTTACGCGGGACAGGGAACGAGCAGTACGTC. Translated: CASSLRGTGNEQYV.

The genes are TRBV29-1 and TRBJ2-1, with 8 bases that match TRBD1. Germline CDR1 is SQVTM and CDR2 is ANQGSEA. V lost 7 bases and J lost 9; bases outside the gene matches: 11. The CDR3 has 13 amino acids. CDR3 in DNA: TGCAGCGGTGGGTGGACAGGGCAGATTGAGCAGTTCTTC. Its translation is CSGGWTGQIEQFF.

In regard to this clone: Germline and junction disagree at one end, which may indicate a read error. CDR3 sequence reads: CASSSFPLFGEQFF. CDR3 coding DNA: TGTGCTAGCAGCTCTTTTCCCCTCTTTGGTGAGCAGTTCTTC. The gene calls are TRBV7-7 and TRBJ2-1; D call uncertain. This CDR3 contains 14 residues. The germline V gene encodes CDR1 SSHAT and CDR2 FNYEAQ (reference sequence).

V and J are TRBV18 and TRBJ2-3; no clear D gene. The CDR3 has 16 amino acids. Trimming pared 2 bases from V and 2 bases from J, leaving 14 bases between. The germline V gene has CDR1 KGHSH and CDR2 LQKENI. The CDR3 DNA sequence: TGTGCCAGCTCACCAGTCATACAAAGTAACACAGATACGCAGTATTTT. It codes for CASSPVIQSNTDTQYF.

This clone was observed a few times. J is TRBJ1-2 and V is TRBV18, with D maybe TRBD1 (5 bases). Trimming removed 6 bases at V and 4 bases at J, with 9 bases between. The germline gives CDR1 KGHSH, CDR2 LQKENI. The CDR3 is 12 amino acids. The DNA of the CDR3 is TGTGCCAGCTCTCCCGGGACCTATGGCTACACCTTC. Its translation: CASSPGTYGYTF.

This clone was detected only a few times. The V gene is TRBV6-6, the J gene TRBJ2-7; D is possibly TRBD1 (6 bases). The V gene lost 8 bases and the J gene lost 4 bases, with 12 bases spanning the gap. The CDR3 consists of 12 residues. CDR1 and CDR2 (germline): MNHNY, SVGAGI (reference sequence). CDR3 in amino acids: CASSQGKYEQYF. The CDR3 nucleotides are TGTGCCAGCTCCCAGGGGAAATACGAGCAGTACTTC.